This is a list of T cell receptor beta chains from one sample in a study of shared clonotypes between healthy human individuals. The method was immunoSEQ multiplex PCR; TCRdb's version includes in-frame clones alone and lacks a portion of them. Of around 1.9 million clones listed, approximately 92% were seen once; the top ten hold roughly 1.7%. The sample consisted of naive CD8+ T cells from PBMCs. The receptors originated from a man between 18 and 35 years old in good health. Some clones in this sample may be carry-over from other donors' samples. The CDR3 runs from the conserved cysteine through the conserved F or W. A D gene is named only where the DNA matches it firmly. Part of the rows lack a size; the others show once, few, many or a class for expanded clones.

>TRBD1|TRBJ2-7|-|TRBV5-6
TGTGCCAGCAGCTTGGACGGACAGGGCGACTACGAGCAGTACTTC
CASSLDGQGDYEQYF
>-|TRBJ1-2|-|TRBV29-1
TGCAGCGTTGATTGGAACTATGGCTACACCTTC
CSVDWNYGYTF
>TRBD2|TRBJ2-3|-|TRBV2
TGTGCCAGCCTGGGGACTAGCGGGAGTTGGGGCAGAGATACGCAGTATTTT
CASLGTSGSWGRDTQYF
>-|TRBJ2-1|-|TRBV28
TGTGCCAGTACCTCTCGGCTGGGGCAGGGTATGAAGAATGAGCAGTTCTTC
CASTSRLGQGMKNEQFF
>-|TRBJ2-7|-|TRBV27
TGTGCCAGCAGTAACCGATTGAACTACGAGCAGTACTTC
CASSNRLNYEQYF
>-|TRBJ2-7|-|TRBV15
TGTGCCACCAGCACGGGGGACCTTGGACAGCAAGCCTACGAGCAGTACTTC
CATSTGDLGQQAYEQYF
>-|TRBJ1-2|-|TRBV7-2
TGTGCCAGCAGCTTAGTTCCCCGGGGGCCCGAGACCCCTAACTATGGCTACACCTTC
CASSLVPRGPETPNYGYTF
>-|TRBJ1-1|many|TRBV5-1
TGCGCCAGCAGCTTGGGGGGGAACACTGAAGCTTTCTTT
CASSLGGNTEAFF
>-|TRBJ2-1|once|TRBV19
TGTGCCAGTAGTGCTCAGGGGAGCTCCTACAATGAGCAGTTCTTC
CASSAQGSSYNEQFF
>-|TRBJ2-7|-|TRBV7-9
TGTGCCAGCAGCCCCTACTCCTACGAGCAGTACTTC
CASSPYSYEQYF
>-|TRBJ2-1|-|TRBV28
TGTGCCAGCAGTTTGGGCGGACTCGACAATGAGCAGTTCTTC
CASSLGGLDNEQFF
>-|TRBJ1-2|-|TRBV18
TGTGCCAGCTCACCGTCCGGACAGATCTATGGCTACACCTTC
CASSPSGQIYGYTF
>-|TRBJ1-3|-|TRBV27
TGTGCCAGCAGTTTGGTCGGGGGTTCTGGAAACACCATATATTTT
CASSLVGGSGNTIYF
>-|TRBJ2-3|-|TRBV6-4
TGTGCCAGCAGTCCTGCGGCAGGGATTGCAGATACGCAGTATTTT
CASSPAAGIADTQYF
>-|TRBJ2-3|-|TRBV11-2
TGTGCCAGCAGCTTCCTTTACACCACTAGCACAGATACGCAGTATTTT
CASSFLYTTSTDTQYF
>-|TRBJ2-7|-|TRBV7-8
TGTGCCAGCAGCACTGCCCTTACCGGCTCCTACGAGCAGTACTTC
CASSTALTGSYEQYF
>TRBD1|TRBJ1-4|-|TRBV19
TGTGCCAGTAGTTTCCTCAGGGACAGGCCAGAAAAACTGTTTTTT
CASSFLRDRPEKLFF
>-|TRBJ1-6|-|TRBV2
TGTGCCATCAAGGATGCGTCCAGTTTTAATTCACCCCTCCACTTT
CAIKDASSFNSPLHF
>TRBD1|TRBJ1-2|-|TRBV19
TGTGCCAGTAGTATGGAGACAGGGGAGGTCTATGGCTACACCTTC
CASSMETGEVYGYTF
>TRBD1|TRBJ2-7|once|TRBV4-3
TGCGCCAGCAGCCAAGGGGGACAGACGGACCCTAGATACTTC
CASSQGGQTDPRYF
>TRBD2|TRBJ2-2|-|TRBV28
TGTGCCAGCAGTTACATAGCGGGGGGGAACACCGGGGAGCTGTTTTTT
CASSYIAGGNTGELFF
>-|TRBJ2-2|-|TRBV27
TGTGCCAGCAGTTTATCCAGGCTAGCCCCCGGGGAGCTGTTTTTT
CASSLSRLAPGELFF
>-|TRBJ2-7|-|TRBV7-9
TGTGCCAGCAGCCCACCCGGTAGCCGGCTCTACGAGCAGTACTTC
CASSPPGSRLYEQYF
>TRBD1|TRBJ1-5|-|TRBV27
TGTGCCAGCAGTTTATTAGGGACAGGGGGATCTCAGCCCCAGCATTTT
CASSLLGTGGSQPQHF
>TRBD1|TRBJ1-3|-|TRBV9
TGTGCCAGCAGCGGGGACAGATCCGCTGGAAACACCATATATTTT
CASSGDRSAGNTIYF
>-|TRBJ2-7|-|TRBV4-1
TGCGCCAGCAGCCAAGTGAACAGGGTAAACTACGAGCAGTACTTC
CASSQVNRVNYEQYF